A selection of T cell receptor beta chains follows, all from one sample in a study of tumor-infiltrating lymphocytes in primary liver carcinoma. TCRdb reprocessed the multiplex PCR reads via MiXCR and lists one record per CDR3 protein. The sample contains about 190,000 distinct CDR3 sequences, 85% of which appear only once. The sample taken for sequencing was tumor tissue from primary liver carcinoma. The receptors stem from a man in his forties or fifties with primary liver carcinoma and hepatitis B virus infection. Both conserved end residues are part of each CDR3. Each record gives: J gene, clone size, V gene, D gene, CDR3 protein, CDR3 DNA. The D gene is left open where the match is weak. A row's size may be missing; if present it is once, few, many or a size class.

J: TRBJ2-5; size: -; V: TRBV12-3/TRBV12-4; D: -; CDR3: CSRSGQSAETQYF; DNA: TGTTCCAGGAGTGGACAGAGCGCAGAGACCCAGTACTTC
J: TRBJ1-1; size: -; V: TRBV10-2; D: -; CDR3: CASSETPSTMDLF; DNA: TGCGCCAGCAGTGAGACCCCCTCCACGATGGATCTCTTT
J: TRBJ2-6; size: -; V: TRBV6-1; D: -; CDR3: CASSGYSGSTSGANVLIF; DNA: TGTGCCAGCAGTGGATACAGTGGTTCTACCTCTGGGGCCAACGTCCTGATTTTC
J: TRBJ1-2; size: -; V: TRBV7-9; D: -; CDR3: CASITSEGELGYTF; DNA: TGTGCCAGCATCACATCTGAGGGAGAGCTGGGCTACACCTTC
J: TRBJ2-3; size: many; V: TRBV29-1; D: TRBD1; CDR3: CSVEAQGGYAQYF; DNA: TGCAGCGTTGAAGCACAGGGGGGATACGCGCAGTATTTT
J: TRBJ2-2; size: -; V: TRBV11-1; D: -; CDR3: CASCYTGPLSGELFF; DNA: TGTGCCAGCTGTTATACAGGACCTTTATCCGGGGAGCTGTTTTTT
J: TRBJ1-5; size: -; V: TRBV28; D: -; CDR3: CASSLLKQGRYQPQHF; DNA: TGCGCCAGCAGTTTACTTAAACAGGGTCGCTATCAGCCCCAGCATTTT
J: TRBJ1-5; size: many; V: TRBV6-1; D: -; CDR3: CASSEGGIVSNQPQHF; DNA: TGTGCCAGCAGTGAAGGAGGAATAGTTAGCAATCAGCCCCAGCATTTT
J: TRBJ2-1; size: -; V: TRBV6-1; D: TRBD2; CDR3: CVSSEAKLGLAGDNEQFF; DNA: TGTGTCAGCAGTGAAGCCAAGTTGGGACTAGCGGGGGACAATGAGCAGTTCTTC
J: TRBJ1-1; size: -; V: TRBV6-5; D: TRBD1; CDR3: CVNSRTGEAEAFF; DNA: TGTGTCAACAGTAGGACAGGGGAAGCAGAAGCTTTCTTT
J: TRBJ1-1; size: -; V: TRBV11-2; D: TRBD1; CDR3: CASRKGQNTEVFF; DNA: TGTGCCAGTAGGAAGGGACAGAACACTGAAGTTTTCTTT
J: TRBJ2-5; size: few; V: TRBV29-1; D: TRBD2; CDR3: CSIRTSGSWVETQYF; DNA: TGCAGCATTCGGACTAGCGGTAGTTGGGTAGAGACCCAGTACTTC
J: TRBJ2-5; size: -; V: TRBV29-1; D: -; CDR3: CGVNGGGTQNF; DNA: TGCGGGGTAAATGGAGGGGGCACCCAGAACTTC
J: TRBJ2-7; size: -; V: TRBV11-2; D: -; CDR3: CASSSLLPGVIYEQYF; DNA: TGTGCCAGCAGCTCCCTTCTCCCGGGAGTGATCTATGAGCAGTACTTC
J: TRBJ2-1; size: -; V: TRBV6-2/TRBV6-3; D: -; CDR3: CASNPGGDGLDNEQFF; DNA: TGTGCCAGCAACCCCGGCGGGGACGGACTCGACAATGAACAGTTCTTC
J: TRBJ2-7; size: -; V: TRBV4-2; D: TRBD2; CDR3: CISSQAGGQFSSYEQYF; DNA: TGTATCAGCAGCCAAGCGGGGGGTCAGTTTAGCTCCTACGAGCAGTACTTC
J: TRBJ2-5; size: -; V: TRBV10-3; D: -; CDR3: CAIGDYGETQYF; DNA: TGTGCCATCGGTGATTACGGGGAGACCCAGTATTTC
J: TRBJ2-3; size: -; V: TRBV29-1; D: TRBD2; CDR3: CGAQRGSTCTQYF; DNA: TGCGGCGCCCAGCGGGGGAGCACATGTACGCAGTATTTT
J: TRBJ2-7; size: -; V: TRBV14; D: TRBD2; CDR3: CVSSAVAGWANNEQYF; DNA: TGTGTCAGCAGTGCCGTAGCGGGATGGGCAAACAATGAGCAGTACTTC
J: TRBJ1-5; size: -; V: TRBV28; D: TRBD1; CDR3: CASSLQGVTQPQHF; DNA: TGTGCCAGCAGTTTACAGGGGGTAACTCAGCCCCAGCATTTT
J: TRBJ2-1; size: -; V: TRBV11-3; D: -; CDR3: CTSNLESGNEQFF; DNA: TGTACCAGCAACTTAGAAAGCGGTAATGAGCAGTTCTTC
J: TRBJ1-3; size: -; V: TRBV29-1; D: -; CDR3: CNVPIQHSGNTVYF; DNA: TGCAACGTTCCTATACAGCACTCTGGAAACACCGTATATTTT
J: TRBJ2-2; size: -; V: TRBV5-5; D: -; CDR3: CASSFKLNTGELFF; DNA: TGTGCCAGCAGCTTTAAACTAAACACCGGGGAGCTCTTTTTT
J: TRBJ2-7; size: -; V: TRBV28; D: -; CDR3: CVSSPRHEYYEQYF; DNA: TGTGTCAGCAGTCCTCGACATGAGTACTACGAGCAATACTTC
J: TRBJ2-2; size: many; V: TRBV4-1; D: -; CDR3: CASSGRGNAGELFF; DNA: TGCGCCAGCAGCGGGCGGGGAAATGCCGGGGAGCTGTTTTTT
J: TRBJ2-2; size: medium-sized; V: TRBV29-1; D: TRBD1; CDR3: CSAQGQGNTGELFF; DNA: TGCAGCGCCCAAGGACAGGGTAACACCGGGGAGCTGTTTTTT
J: TRBJ2-7; size: -; V: TRBV4-2; D: -; CDR3: CASSQRADSKGYEQYF; DNA: TGTGCCAGCAGCCAAAGGGCGGACTCAAAAGGCTACGAGCAGTACTTC
J: TRBJ2-3; size: -; V: TRBV11-1; D: -; CDR3: CASSPNGLFDTRYF; DNA: TGTGCCAGCAGCCCTAATGGCCTGTTTGATACGCGGTATTTT
J: TRBJ1-1; size: -; V: TRBV5-1; D: -; CDR3: CGTASGDMNTEAFF; DNA: TGCGGCACCGCGTCGGGAGACATGAACACTGAAGCTTTCTTT
J: TRBJ2-2; size: -; V: TRBV29-1; D: TRBD2; CDR3: CTVEAVTSGITGELFF; DNA: TGCACCGTTGAAGCCGTGACTAGCGGGATAACCGGGGAACTGTTTTTT
J: TRBJ2-1; size: -; V: TRBV6-2/TRBV6-3; D: TRBD2; CDR3: CASSSELTSHEQFF; DNA: TGTGCCAGCAGCTCCGAGCTGACTAGCCATGAGCAGTTCTTT
J: TRBJ2-3; size: -; V: TRBV6-4; D: TRBD1; CDR3: CASGEGTGGDTQYF; DNA: TGTGCCAGTGGTGAGGGGACAGGGGGAGATACGCAGTATTTT
J: TRBJ1-2; size: many; V: TRBV13; D: -; CDR3: CASSLNRDYGYTF; DNA: TGTGCCAGCAGCTTAAACAGGGACTATGGCTACACCTTC
J: TRBJ1-2; size: -; V: TRBV11-2; D: -; CDR3: CASSLDPGGDYTF; DNA: TGTGCCAGCAGTTTAGATCCGGGAGGAGACTACACCTTC
J: TRBJ2-1; size: -; V: TRBV24-1; D: TRBD2; CDR3: CATSDFGTSWRANEQFF; DNA: TGTGCCACCAGTGATTTCGGGACTAGCTGGAGGGCCAATGAGCAGTTCTTC
J: TRBJ2-3; size: medium-sized; V: TRBV11-3; D: -; CDR3: CASSFSSGGLGGDTQYF; DNA: TGTGCCAGCAGCTTCTCCTCCGGGGGCCTAGGGGGGGATACGCAGTATTTT
J: TRBJ2-2; size: -; V: TRBV12-3/TRBV12-4; D: -; CDR3: CASSLIPVELFF; DNA: TGTGCCAGCAGTTTGATCCCCGTGGAGTTGTTTTTT
J: TRBJ2-7; size: -; V: TRBV12-3/TRBV12-4; D: -; CDR3: CASSCTGRGEQYF; DNA: TGTGCCAGCAGTTGTACAGGGAGGGGAGAGCAGTACTTC